This TCR beta chain was retrieved from a study of early T cells in non-severe SARS-CoV-2 infection. This clonotype was detected ten times or more. TCRdb redid the calling of the 5' RACE reads with MiXCR, one entry per CDR3 protein. The data show around 50,000 distinct CDR3 sequences, with 6% to 7% seen just once and just under 4% held by the top ten. The sequencing input was whole blood. This TCR derives from an adult who was a healthcare worker with PCR-confirmed SARS-CoV-2 infection or an uninfected control (not recorded which).

DNA for the CDR3: TGCAGCGTTCGACAGACCCTAGCCAAAAACATTCAGTACTTC. It encodes CSVRQTLAKNIQYF. The V and J genes are TRBV29-1 and TRBJ2-4, with D perhaps TRBD1 (5 bases). The CDR3 length is 14 residues. The germline CDR1 and CDR2 sequences are SQVTM and ANQGSEA. V gave up 5 bases and J gave up 0 bases, with 11 bases separating them.